These 10 T cell receptor beta chains share one sample of origin, sequenced in a study of T cell responses to AZD1222 COVID-19 vaccine. The repertoire was sequenced with immunoSEQ multiplex PCR; TCRdb's copy has only in-frame clones and lacks some. The table lists 65,000 to 70,000 clones, under 90% of them singletons. Sequences were derived from peripheral blood, sampled 28 days after the second AZD1222 dose. The receptor source for this set is an adult who received the AZD1222 COVID-19 vaccine.

The chain combines TRBV6-1 with TRBJ2-4, with TRBD1 matching 10 bases. The V gene end was trimmed by 2 bases and the J gene end by 9 bases; junction bases not matched to a gene: 7. Looked up from germline, CDR1 is MNHNS and CDR2 is SASEGT. The CDR3 is made up of 15 amino acids. CDR3 sequence (DNA): TGTGCCAGCAGTGAAACCCGCGGACAGGGGGTCATTCAGTACTTC. This codes for CASSETRGQGVIQYF.

This clone was detected once. The rearrangement links TRBV6-5 to TRBJ1-2; 7 nucleotides line up with TRBD1. This CDR3 region has 15 residues. Per the germline V gene, CDR1 is MNHEY and CDR2 is SVGAGI. V shed 6 bases, J shed 4 bases, and the junction held 11 bases outside the gene matches. CDR3 bases: TGTGCCAGCAGACGCCGGACAGGAGATATCTATGGCTACACCTTC. This codes for CASRRRTGDIYGYTF.

The rearrangement links TRBV5-1 to TRBJ1-3; D is possibly TRBD1 (5 bases). The CDR3 is 17 residues long. V gave up 0 bases and J gave up 0 bases, with 13 bases separating them. Per the germline V gene, CDR1 is SGHRS and CDR2 is YFSETQ. As DNA, the CDR3 is TGCGCCAGCAGCTTGGGGGGCCCCGGAGGCTCTGGAAACACCATATATTTT. Translation: CASSLGGPGGSGNTIYF.

This clone occurred a few times. V and J are TRBV5-6 and TRBJ2-1, with D perhaps assigned TRBD1 or TRBD2 (5 bases each). The V end lost 3 bases, the J end lost 4 bases, and 14 bases lay between the germline ends. This CDR3 has 15 residues. The V gene's germline CDR1 is SGHDT and CDR2 YYEEEE. The CDR3 loop is CASSSLGVAYNEQFF. DNA for the CDR3: TGTGCCAGCAGCTCCTTGGGGGTAGCGTACAATGAGCAGTTCTTC.

A remark on this clone: The junction and the germline gene differ at one end; a read error may be behind it. This chain joins TRBV7-8 and TRBJ2-4; D may be TRBD2 (6 bases). Germline loops: CDR1 SGHVS, CDR2 FQNEAQ. This CDR3 is built from 15 residues. The CDR3 protein is CASSPDGGDRVKRCF. In DNA form, the CDR3 reads TGTGCCAGCAGCCCTGATGGCGGGGACCGAGTCAAACGATGCTTC.

The chain has TRBV2 and TRBJ2-2, with D unclear. The CDR3 length is 16 residues. Germline V lookup: CDR1 SNHLY, CDR2 FYNNEI. V lost 5 bases and J lost 1, with 14 bases in between. This chain's CDR3 is CASSRLPYENTGELFF. The CDR3, as DNA: TGTGCCAGCAGTCGCCTGCCGTACGAGAACACCGGGGAGCTGTTTTTT.

The chain uses TRBV11-2 and TRBJ1-4, with unresolved D. Germline CDR1 SGHAT, CDR2 FQNNGV. This CDR3 has 16 amino acids. The V and J ends lost 5 bases and 15 bases respectively, with 28 bases between them. The CDR3 nucleotides read TGTGCCAGCAGCCCGTTTCTAAGGCCGGACCCCCTAAGGGTGTTTTTT. This encodes CASSPFLRPDPLRVFF.

This clone was recorded only once. The CDR3 protein is CASSFRDRGLGTEAFF. The CDR3 nucleotides are TGCGCCAGCAGCTTCCGGGACAGGGGGCTAGGAACTGAAGCTTTCTTT. The chain employs TRBV5-1 and TRBJ1-1; 12 nucleotides line up with TRBD1. The CDR3 runs 16 residues. V lost 2 bases, J lost 5 bases, and 7 bases stayed unmatched. Germline CDR1 and CDR2: SGHRS and YFSETQ.

The CDR3 DNA reads TGTGCCAGCAGCCAAGAAAAGAGCAATCAGCCCCAGCATTTT. Its translation is CASSQEKSNQPQHF. This chain links TRBV14 with TRBJ1-5, with unresolved D. Trimming pared 0 bases from V and 1 base from J, leaving 4 bases between. CDR3 length: 14 residues. CDR1 is SGHDN, CDR2 FVKESK, per germline.

The chain combines TRBV6-5 with TRBJ2-7; D possibly matches TRBD1 or TRBD2 (5 bases each). The germline gives CDR1 MNHEY, CDR2 SVGAGI. The V gene lost 6 bases and the J gene lost 2 bases, with 14 bases spanning the gap. CDR3 length: 14 amino acids. The CDR3 loop reads CASRAGTGTYEQYF. The CDR3 nucleotides are TGTGCCAGCAGGGCCGGGACCGGCACCTACGAGCAGTACTTC.